The sample holds a few counts of the clone carrying this T cell receptor beta chain. Per germline, CDR1 SGHVS and CDR2 FQNEAQ. V dropped 2 bases and J dropped 5; count of bases not matched to a gene: 5. The CDR3 extends over 15 amino acids. PCR primers comprised 60 Vbeta and 13 Jbeta primers. Using immunoSEQ multiplex PCR, the repertoire was profiled, and TCRdb retains in-frame clones only, with some absent. The table records 180,000 or so clones, roughly four fifths of them present only once. These data originate in a study of cytomegalovirus exposure and HLA in healthy donors. The chain employs TRBV7-8 and TRBJ2-2, with 7 bases matching TRBD2. This clonotype was obtained from a female donor in good health and CMV-seronegative. The material sequenced was PBMCs. The CDR3 loop reads CASSLTWGGTGELFF. The DNA for the CDR3 is TGTGCCAGCAGCTTAACGTGGGGAGGGACCGGGGAGCTGTTTTTT.